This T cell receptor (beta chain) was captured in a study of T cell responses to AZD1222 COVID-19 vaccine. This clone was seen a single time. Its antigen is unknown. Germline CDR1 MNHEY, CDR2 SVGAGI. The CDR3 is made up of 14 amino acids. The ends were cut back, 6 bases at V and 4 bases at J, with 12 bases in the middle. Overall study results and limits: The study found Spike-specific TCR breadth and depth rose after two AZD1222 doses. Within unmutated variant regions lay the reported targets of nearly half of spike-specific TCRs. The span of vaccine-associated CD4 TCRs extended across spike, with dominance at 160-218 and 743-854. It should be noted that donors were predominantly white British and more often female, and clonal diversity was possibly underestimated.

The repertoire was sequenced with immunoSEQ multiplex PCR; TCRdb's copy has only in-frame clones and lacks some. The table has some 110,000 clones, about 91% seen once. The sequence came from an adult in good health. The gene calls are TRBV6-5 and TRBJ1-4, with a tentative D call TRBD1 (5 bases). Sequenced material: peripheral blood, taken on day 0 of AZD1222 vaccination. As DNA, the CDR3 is TGTGCCAGCAGCCCGGGACGGCATAATGAAAAACTGTTTTTT. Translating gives CASSPGRHNEKLFF.